Presented here are 21 T cell receptor beta chains from one specimen sequenced in a study of cytomegalovirus exposure and HLA in healthy donors. The PCR employed 60 Vbeta primers together with 13 Jbeta primers. TCRdb's table, derived via immunoSEQ multiplex PCR, lists solely in-frame clones and lacks some. The table lists tens of thousands of clones, roughly four fifths of them singletons. The specimen was PBMCs. These receptors came from a male donor in good health and CMV-seropositive.

V gene TRBV6-5 combines with J gene TRBJ2-1; a possible D gene is TRBD2 (6 bases). The CDR3 loop spans 15 amino acids. Germline loops: CDR1 MNHEY, CDR2 SVGAGI. V dropped 2 bases and J dropped 8 bases, with 16 bases sitting between them. The CDR3 bases are TGTGCCAGCAGTTACGATAGCGGTCCAAAGGATGAGCAGTTCTTC. Its protein product is CASSYDSGPKDEQFF.

V gene TRBV5-4 combines with J gene TRBJ2-2; 8 bases are a match to TRBD1. CDR1 and CDR2 (germline): SGHNT, YYREEE (reference sequence). This CDR3 is built from 15 residues. Trimming at V came to 0 bases and at J to 5 bases, leaving 3 bases not matched to a gene. The CDR3 DNA reads as TGTGCCAGCAGCTTGGGGACAGGGAGAACCGGGGAGCTGTTTTTT. This gives the protein CASSLGTGRTGELFF.

The chain has TRBV5-1 and TRBJ2-1; 12 bases are shared with TRBD2. In germline, CDR1 is SGHRS, CDR2 YFSETQ. Germline trimming cut 4 bases from V and 8 bases from J; bases unmatched to any gene: 7. There are 15 residues in the CDR3. CDR3 sequence: CASSPTSGGGYEQFF. CDR3 nucleotides: TGCGCCAGCAGCCCGACTAGCGGGGGAGGGTATGAGCAGTTCTTC.

The rearrangement uses TRBV10-1 and TRBJ1-1, with D unresolved. Germline loops: CDR1 WNHNN, CDR2 SYGVQD (reference sequence). This CDR3 is built from 14 residues. Trimming shortened V by 2 bases and J by 7 bases, and 14 bases separated the two germline ends. Here the CDR3 reads CASSERVGSIEAFF. CDR3 bases: TGCGCCAGCAGTGAGCGGGTCGGGAGCATTGAAGCTTTCTTT.

As concerns this clone: It is likely a read error: a sequence one base away is far more abundant. The V call is TRBV2, the J call TRBJ2-7, with 9 bases that match TRBD2. This CDR3 has 16 amino acids. V shed 1 base, J shed 2 bases, and the junction held 6 bases outside the gene matches. From germline, CDR1 is SNHLY and CDR2 FYNNEI. The CDR3 spells CASSEGVASGAYEQYF. The DNA of the CDR3 is TGTGCCAGCAGTGAAGGTGTCGCTAGCGGGGCCTACGAGCAGTACTTC.

The chain has TRBV7-3 and TRBJ2-5; 12 bases align to TRBD2. CDR1 is SGHTA and CDR2 is FQGTGA in the germline V gene. The CDR3 totals 15 residues. The ends lost 3 bases at V and 5 bases at J; junction bases unmatched: 4. This chain's CDR3 is CASSFTSGGSETQYF. As DNA, the CDR3 is TGTGCCAGCAGCTTTACTAGCGGGGGGTCTGAGACCCAGTACTTC.

The chain carries TRBV7-9 and TRBJ2-3, with D possibly being TRBD2 (6 bases). Germline CDR1 SEHNR, CDR2 FQNEAQ (reference sequence). This CDR3 is built from 15 residues. Between the trimmed V and J ends, which lost 2 bases and 1 base, there was a span of 10 bases. The CDR3 is CASSLLGEGTDTQYF. CDR3 DNA: TGTGCCAGCAGCTTATTAGGGGAGGGCACAGATACGCAGTATTTT.

V is TRBV9 and J is TRBJ2-5, with 7 bases aligning to TRBD1. The CDR3 sequence is 15 residues long. Trimming cost V 0 bases and J 5 bases; bases outside gene matches: 7. Germline CDR1 and CDR2: SGDLS and YYNGEE. CDR3 nucleotide sequence: TGTGCCAGCAGCGTAGCGGAACAGGGGACGGAGACCCAGTACTTC. Amino acids: CASSVAEQGTETQYF.

The CDR3 bases are TGTGCCAGCAGTTGGGACTCGAACTACGAGCAGTACTTC. As protein: CASSWDSNYEQYF. The chain employs TRBV6-6 and TRBJ2-7; D possibly corresponds to TRBD2 (6 bases). Germline values: CDR1 MNHNY, CDR2 SVGAGI (reference sequence). The CDR3 consists of 13 residues. V lost 4 bases to trimming and J lost 3 bases, with 10 bases between them.

This rearrangement joins TRBV11-2 to TRBJ1-1, with a possible D match to TRBD1 (5 bases). Trimming pared 5 bases from V and 11 bases from J, leaving 24 bases between. The CDR3 contains 15 residues. Looked up from germline, CDR1 is SGHAT and CDR2 is FQNNGV. The CDR3 sequence is CASSPPPRQLKGAFF. In DNA form, the CDR3 reads TGTGCCAGCAGCCCTCCCCCGAGGCAGCTTAAGGGGGCTTTCTTT.

This clone was counted a single time. This chain uses TRBV7-2 with TRBJ2-7; 10 positions agree with TRBD1. Germline V lookup: CDR1 SGHTA, CDR2 FQGNSA. The junction had 11 bases not matched to a gene; V was cut back by 5 bases and J by 4 bases. CDR3 size: 16 residues. The CDR3 nucleotides read TGTGCCAGCAGCCGATTCCGGGACAGGGGAGGTTACGAGCAGTACTTC. It encodes CASSRFRDRGGYEQYF. The complete variable domain, with remaining parts taken from reference TRBV7-2 and TRBJ2-7, reads GAGVSQSPSNKVTEKGKDVELRCDPISGHTALYWYRQSLGQGLEFLIYFQGNSAPDKSGLPSDRFSAERTGGSVSTLTIQRTQQEDSAVYLCASSRFRDRGGYEQYFGPGTRLTVT.

There are a few counts of this clone. The chain has TRBV6-5 and TRBJ2-3; the match to TRBD1 covers 8 bases. Germline CDR1 reads MNHEY; CDR2 reads SVGAGI. Trimming at V came to 0 bases and at J to 3 bases, leaving 5 bases not matched to a gene. The CDR3 length is 16 residues. CDR3 bases: TGTGCCAGCAGTTACTCCAGGGGGCGGAGGACAGATACGCAGTATTTT. This sequence encodes CASSYSRGRRTDTQYF.

This clone was seen a few times. The J gene is TRBJ2-1, the V gene TRBV6-1, with TRBD2 matching 8 bases. The CDR3 is 16 residues long. J gave up 0 bases and V 2 bases, and 3 bases lay outside the gene matches. Germline CDR1 MNHNS, CDR2 SASEGT. CDR3 in DNA: TGTGCCAGCAGTGAAAGCCTAGCGGGCTCCTACAATGAGCAGTTCTTC. This translates into CASSESLAGSYNEQFF.

J is TRBJ2-1 and V is TRBV6-5, with D unclear. This CDR3 is 13 amino acids long. V lost 3 bases, J lost 4 bases, and 7 bases lay in between. Germline V CDR1 and CDR2: MNHEY, SVGAGI. The chain's CDR3 is CASSYSIYNEQFF. Written as DNA, the CDR3 is TGTGCCAGCAGTTATTCCATTTACAATGAGCAGTTCTTC.

This sequence joins TRBV7-9 and TRBJ1-2; the match to TRBD1 covers 7 bases. J was trimmed by 6 bases and V by 1 base; bases with no gene match: 5. The germline V gene encodes CDR1 SEHNR and CDR2 FQNEAQ (reference sequence). The CDR3 is 14 amino acids. CDR3 residues: CASSLDTRGHGYTF. CDR3 DNA: TGTGCCAGCAGCTTAGACACTAGGGGGCATGGCTACACCTTC.

The genes are TRBV21-1 and TRBJ2-7; the table assigns TRBD2, which was not confirmed against the DNA. TRBV21-1 is deemed a pseudogene. The CDR3 has 17 residues. In nucleotides, the CDR3 is TGTGCCAGCAGCGTCAGACTAGCGGGGGGAAGTTACTACGAGCAGTACTTC. It translates to CASSVRLAGGSYYEQYF.

The V gene is TRBV7-9, the J gene TRBJ1-2; 7 nucleotides align to TRBD1. V shed 2 bases and J 10 bases; nucleotides not matched to a gene: 1. This CDR3 contains 11 residues. CDR1 is SEHNR and CDR2 is FQNEAQ in the germline V gene (reference sequence). CDR3 residues: CASSLRGPYTF. Written as DNA, the CDR3 is TGTGCCAGCAGCTTAAGGGGGCCCTACACCTTC.

This chain links TRBV7-9 with TRBJ2-5; D is undetermined. V was trimmed by 0 bases and J by 7 bases, leaving 9 bases between them. The CDR3 totals 13 residues. Germline CDR1 is SEHNR and CDR2 is FQNEAQ (reference sequence). The CDR3 sequence: CASSLAAPGTQYF. In DNA, the CDR3 is TGTGCCAGCAGCTTAGCGGCGCCGGGGACCCAGTACTTC.

Comments on this clone: In the same sample, other DNA sequences code for this CDR3. V is TRBV5-1 and J is TRBJ2-1; D not resolved. V lost 0 bases and J lost 4, with 11 bases in between. The CDR3 sequence is 15 residues long. The germline gives CDR1 SGHRS, CDR2 YFSETQ. The CDR3 here is CASSLGLAQYNEQFF. The CDR3 coding sequence is TGCGCCAGCAGCTTGGGATTAGCCCAGTACAATGAGCAGTTCTTC.

The chain employs TRBV5-1 and TRBJ2-2, with D possibly being TRBD1 (6 bases). The V gene's germline CDR1 is SGHRS and CDR2 YFSETQ. This CDR3 has 16 amino acids. V lost 2 bases and J 6 bases, leaving 17 bases between the germline ends. The CDR3 protein is CASSLSRGSKSGELFF. CDR3 in DNA: TGCGCCAGCAGCTTAAGCAGGGGCAGTAAGTCCGGGGAGCTGTTTTTT.

This rearrangement joins TRBV6-5 to TRBJ2-7; the D is unclear. Per the germline V gene, CDR1 is MNHEY and CDR2 is SVGAGI. The CDR3 extends over 15 amino acids. V shed 6 bases and J shed 0 bases, with 15 bases lying between them. CDR3 sequence (DNA): TGTGCCAGCAGCTTTAGCAATATCATCTCCTACGAGCAGTACTTC. It specifies CASSFSNIISYEQYF.